These 27 T cell receptor beta chains came from one sample sequenced in a study of cytomegalovirus exposure and HLA in healthy donors. Clones were read by immunoSEQ multiplex PCR, and TCRdb kept only the in-frame ones, dropping some. The sample carries roughly 350,000 clones, 86% recorded once. The sample comprised PBMCs. These receptors were obtained from a woman aged 18-35 years in good health and CMV-seronegative.

This clone occurred a few times. The V call is TRBV11-2, the J call TRBJ2-7, with TRBD1 matching over 8 bases. The CDR3 runs to 12 residues. V dropped 5 bases and J dropped 5; count of bases not matched to a gene: 2. The germline gives CDR1 SGHAT, CDR2 FQNNGV. The CDR3 DNA reads TGTGCCAGCAGCCGGACAGGGAACGAGCAGTACTTC. Its translation is CASSRTGNEQYF. The full variable domain, completed using reference TRBV11-2 and TRBJ2-7, is EAGVAQSPRYKIIEKRQSVAFWCNPISGHATLYWYQQILGQGPKLLIQFQNNGVVDDSQLPKDRFSAERLKGVDSTLKIQPAKLEDSAVYLCASSRTGNEQYFGPGTRLTVT.

V gene TRBV6-4 combines with J gene TRBJ2-3; 7 nucleotides line up with TRBD1. CDR3 length: 13 amino acids. Germline loops: CDR1 MRHNA, CDR2 SNTAGT. The junction had 14 bases not matched to a gene; V was cut back by 6 bases and J by 14 bases. The CDR3 loop is CASSDGQAGFLYF. DNA of the CDR3: TGTGCCAGCAGCGACGGACAGGCCGGGTTTTTGTATTTT.

The rearrangement joins TRBV6-5 to TRBJ1-1; 9 bases align to TRBD1. CDR1 and CDR2 (germline): MNHEY, SVGAGI. J gave up 5 bases and V 6 bases, and 10 bases lay outside the gene matches. The CDR3 runs 15 residues. Here the CDR3 reads CASSYLDRGGTEAFF. The CDR3 DNA sequence: TGTGCCAGCAGCTACCTTGACAGGGGGGGGACTGAAGCTTTCTTT.

In this sample, this clone is medium-sized. The rearrangement links TRBV4-3 to TRBJ2-6; no clear D. CDR3 length: 16 residues. V was shortened by 0 bases and J by 0 bases, with 6 bases between the two germline ends. The germline V gene has CDR1 LGHNA and CDR2 YSLEER. CDR3 sequence reads: CASSQDYTSGANVLTF. CDR3 coding DNA: TGCGCCAGCAGCCAAGATTACACCTCTGGGGCCAACGTCCTGACTTTC.

The V and J genes are TRBV2 and TRBJ2-2; D might be TRBD2 (6 bases). The germline V and J ends were trimmed by 6 bases and 4 bases, with 9 bases remaining between them. Germline-derived CDR1 and CDR2 are SNHLY and FYNNEI. The CDR3 contains 13 residues. CDR3 in DNA: TGTGCCAGCAGGTACGGGAGCACCGGGGAGCTGTTTTTT. Its protein product is CASRYGSTGELFF.

This chain joins TRBV7-3 and TRBJ2-3; D gene ambiguous. With 0 bases removed from V and 2 bases from J, the gap between germline ends came to 9 bases. Germline V gene lookup returns CDR1 SGHTA and CDR2 FQGTGA. This CDR3 has 15 amino acids. CDR3 loop: CASSLTSEATDTQYF. The CDR3 nucleotides read TGTGCCAGCAGCTTAACAAGCGAGGCCACAGATACGCAGTATTTT.

The chain is built from TRBV5-1 and TRBJ2-5, with 14 nucleotides matching TRBD2. This CDR3 is 14 amino acids long. V lost 4 bases and J lost 5; bases outside the gene matches: 1. Per the germline V gene, CDR1 is SGHRS and CDR2 is YFSETQ. CDR3 in amino acids: CASSGTSGSETQYF. CDR3 bases: TGCGCCAGCAGCGGGACTAGCGGGAGTGAGACCCAGTACTTC.

This clone appeared once. V and J are TRBV6-6 and TRBJ2-7; 7 nucleotides line up with TRBD2. Trimming cost V 2 bases and J 2 bases; bases outside gene matches: 6. This CDR3 spans 15 amino acids. CDR1 MNHNY and CDR2 SVGAGI come from the germline V gene (reference sequence). The CDR3 DNA sequence: TGTGCCAGCAGTTACAGTGGAGCGGGAACCTACGAGCAGTACTTC. This sequence encodes CASSYSGAGTYEQYF.

This rearrangement joins TRBV7-2 to TRBJ2-3; no definite D call. Germline lookup yields CDR1 SGHTA and CDR2 FQGNSA. Trimming shortened V by 4 bases and J by 2 bases, and 7 bases separated the two germline ends. The length of the CDR3 is 13 residues. CDR3 nucleotides: TGTGCCAGCAGCTCACTCGACACAGATACGCAGTATTTT. Its translation: CASSSLDTDTQYF.

This clone was seen at least ten times. This chain links TRBV7-9 with TRBJ2-7; TRBD2 matches 13 bases. CDR3 length: 15 amino acids. Trimming removed 2 bases from V and 7 bases from J; junction bases left unmatched: 5. CDR1 SEHNR and CDR2 FQNEAQ come from the germline V gene (reference sequence). For the CDR3, the DNA is TGTGCCAGCAGCTTATATACGGGACTAGCGGGAGAGCAGTACTTC. It translates to CASSLYTGLAGEQYF.

In its sample, this clone was seen a few times. This chain uses TRBV19 with TRBJ2-7, with a tentative D call TRBD2 (5 bases). This CDR3 is 13 amino acids long. V lost 4 bases to trimming and J lost 3 bases, with 10 bases between them. CDR1 is LNHDA and CDR2 is SQIVND in the germline V gene (reference sequence). This chain's CDR3 is CASSREIDYEQYF. As DNA, the CDR3 is TGTGCCAGTAGTAGGGAGATCGACTACGAGCAGTACTTC.

V and J are TRBV2 and TRBJ2-2; a possible D gene is TRBD2 (6 bases). Germline loops: CDR1 SNHLY, CDR2 FYNNEI. CDR3 length: 16 amino acids. Deletions cut 8 bases from V and 2 bases from J, with 18 bases between. CDR3 sequence: CASSGGGKTNTGELFF. The CDR3 nucleotides are TGTGCCAGCTCGGGTGGCGGGAAAACTAACACCGGGGAGCTGTTTTTT. Variable domain in full (rest from reference TRBV2 and TRBJ2-2): EPEVTQTPSHQVTQMGQEVILRCVPISNHLYFYWYRQILGQKVEFLVSFYNNEISEKSEIFDDQFSVERPDGSNFTLKIRSTKLEDSAMYFCASSGGGKTNTGELFFGEGSRLTVL.

This clone was found a few times. This chain joins TRBV5-4 and TRBJ2-1, with TRBD1 matching over 10 bases. CDR1 is SGHNT and CDR2 is YYREEE in the germline V gene (reference sequence). The CDR3 loop spans 15 amino acids. Trimming at V came to 2 bases and at J to 8 bases, leaving 7 bases not matched to a gene. The CDR3 DNA follows: TGTGCCAGCAGCTTTGGGGACAGGGGATCGTATGAGCAGTTCTTC. Translating it yields CASSFGDRGSYEQFF.

The chain combines TRBV21-1 with TRBJ2-7; TRBD1 is the table's D call, not checked against the DNA. TRBV21-1 is a known pseudogene. The CDR3 length is 11 residues. Here the CDR3 reads CASRSGYEQYF. DNA of the CDR3: TGTGCCAGCCGGTCAGGCTACGAGCAGTACTTC.

This rearrangement joins TRBV29-1 to TRBJ2-2; a possible D gene is TRBD1 (6 bases). Trimming pared 6 bases from V and 7 bases from J, leaving 18 bases between. Germline V gene data show CDR1 as SQVTM and CDR2 as ANQGSEA. The CDR3 extends over 14 amino acids. The CDR3: CSVRRPGEYGELFF. The DNA for the CDR3 is TGCAGCGTCCGGCGCCCAGGGGAATACGGGGAGCTGTTTTTT.

The chain couples TRBV27 to TRBJ1-4; a possible D gene is TRBD1 (5 bases). V was trimmed by 6 bases and J by 6 bases, leaving 14 bases between them. Germline CDR1 and CDR2: MNHEY and SMNVEV (reference sequence). CDR3 length: 14 residues. The DNA for the CDR3 is TGTGCCAGCAGCCAGGGCTTGGGCGATGAAAAACTGTTTTTT. Translated, it gives CASSQGLGDEKLFF.

This clone showed up just once. CDR3: CASRGLTGELFF. The DNA of the CDR3 is TGTGCCAGTCGAGGGCTTACCGGGGAGCTGTTTTTT. The chain is built from TRBV9 and TRBJ2-2; a weak D match, TRBD2 (5 bases). This CDR3 has 12 residues. The germline CDR1 and CDR2 sequences are SGDLS and YYNGEE. V lost 8 bases to trimming and J lost 5 bases, with 10 bases between them.

On this clone: One end of the junction does not line up with germline, which may come from a read error. The chain carries TRBV7-7 and TRBJ2-7; weak D call: TRBD1 (6 bases). There are 13 residues in the CDR3. Germline V CDR1 and CDR2: SSHAT, FNYEAQ (reference sequence). This chain's CDR3 is CASSLNRENEQYF. CDR3 DNA sequence: TGTGCTAGCAGCTTAAACAGGGAAAACGAGCAGTACTTC.

A note on this clone: Just one base apart from a much larger clone, this may be a read error. The CDR3 protein is CASSDRVAEAFF. CDR3 nucleotides: TGTGCCAGCAGTGACAGGGTGGCTGAAGCTTTCTTT. The J gene is TRBJ1-1, the V gene TRBV27; 7 positions agree with TRBD1. This CDR3 is built from 12 residues. Trimming at V came to 5 bases and at J to 6 bases, leaving 3 bases not matched to a gene. Germline-derived CDR1 and CDR2 are MNHEY and SMNVEV (reference sequence).

The chain is built from TRBV7-9 and TRBJ2-7, with TRBD2 identical over 8 bases. This CDR3 is built from 14 residues. CDR1 is SEHNR and CDR2 is FQNEAQ in the germline V gene (reference sequence). V trimming: 5 bases; J trimming: 3 bases; junction bases outside the gene matches: 6. This chain's CDR3 is CASSPTSGIYEQYF. As DNA, the CDR3 is TGTGCCAGCAGCCCCACTAGCGGAATCTACGAGCAGTACTTC.

The chain carries TRBV6-6 and TRBJ1-1, with D tentatively TRBD1 (5 bases). Germline V gene data show CDR1 as MNHNY and CDR2 as SVGAGI (reference sequence). V was clipped by 6 bases and J by 2 bases, with 10 bases between them. This CDR3 is built from 13 residues. CDR3 coding DNA: TGTGCCAGCAGCTCCCGGACAAACACTGAAGCTTTCTTT. Protein product: CASSSRTNTEAFF.

The chain couples TRBV7-9 to TRBJ2-7; perhaps TRBD2 as D (6 bases). Trimming took off 3 bases at V and 5 bases at J, with 14 bases between the two ends. Germline loops: CDR1 SEHNR, CDR2 FQNEAQ (reference sequence). This CDR3 has 14 residues. CDR3 bases: TGTGCCAGCAGCTTGCTCTGGGAGGAGCACGAGCAGTACTTC. As protein: CASSLLWEEHEQYF.

This clone was picked up one time. The gene calls are TRBV7-2 and TRBJ1-2, with TRBD1 matching 7 bases. The V segment lost 1 base and the J segment 8 bases; nucleotides outside the gene matches: 13. CDR3 length: 16 amino acids. Germline-derived CDR1 and CDR2 are SGHTA and FQGNSA. CDR3 DNA sequence: TGTGCCAGCAGCTTAGTCGGCACAGGGGATCAACTGGGCTACACCTTC. Residues: CASSLVGTGDQLGYTF.

The chain's CDR3 is CASSVAQGFYNEQFF. The CDR3 region has the DNA TGTGCCAGCAGCGTAGCTCAGGGGTTCTACAATGAGCAGTTCTTC. The chain uses TRBV9 and TRBJ2-1, with D tentatively TRBD1 (6 bases). The CDR3 is made up of 15 amino acids. The germline V gene encodes CDR1 SGDLS and CDR2 YYNGEE. The V end lost 0 bases, the J end lost 3 bases, and 10 bases lay between the germline ends. Filled out from reference TRBV9 and TRBJ2-1, the complete variable domain reads DSGVTQTPKHLITATGQRVTLRCSPRSGDLSVYWYQQSLDQGLQFLIQYYNGEERAKGNILERFSAQQFPDLHSELNLSSLELGDSALYFCASSVAQGFYNEQFFGPGTRLTVL.

The CDR3 spells CASYDDVGIRGEQYF. DNA of the CDR3: TGTGCCAGCTATGATGACGTAGGAATCAGGGGCGAGCAGTACTTC. This chain links TRBV2 with TRBJ2-7, with D possibly matching TRBD1 (6 bases). The CDR3 spans 15 residues. Trimming pared 8 bases from V and 6 bases from J, leaving 23 bases between. Germline V gene sequence: CDR1 SNHLY, CDR2 FYNNEI.

This clone was counted once. This chain joins TRBV15 and TRBJ2-7, with D possibly being TRBD1 (6 bases). CDR3 size: 12 residues. V was clipped by 5 bases and J by 5 bases, with 10 bases between them. The V gene's germline CDR1 is LNHNV and CDR2 YYDKDF (reference sequence). CDR3 amino acids: CATSPGANEQYF. In nucleotides, the CDR3 is TGTGCCACCAGCCCAGGGGCAAACGAGCAGTACTTC.

The chain has TRBV5-5 and TRBJ2-7; TRBD2 aligns across 10 bases. Germline V lookup: CDR1 SGHKS, CDR2 YYEKEE (reference sequence). Trimming removed 5 bases from V and 0 bases from J; junction bases left unmatched: 5. CDR3 length: 15 amino acids. CDR3 residues: CASSFSGRNSYEQYF. The CDR3 DNA reads as TGTGCCAGCAGTTTTAGCGGGAGGAACTCCTACGAGCAGTACTTC. The variable domain in full, with the rest retrieved from reference TRBV5-5 and TRBJ2-7, is DAGVTQSPTHLIKTRGQQVTLRCSPISGHKSVSWYQQVLGQGPQFIFQYYEKEERGRGNFPDRFSARQFPNYSSELNVNALLLGDSALYLCASSFSGRNSYEQYFGPGTRLTVT.